This TCR beta chain was profiled in a study of shared clonotypes between healthy human individuals. On the study more broadly: Used for every donor were three CD4 naive, three CD4 memory, two CD8 naive and one CD8 memory plate.

Germline V gene sequence: CDR1 SQVTM, CDR2 ANQGSEA. This CDR3 region has 18 residues. Authors' processing steps: Quality scores were absent from the junction-only immunoSEQ sequences, so filtering differed. The repertoire was sequenced with immunoSEQ multiplex PCR; TCRdb's copy has only in-frame clones and lacks some. That table supplies the V and J calls and clone size; D and trimming were determined from the DNA. Of about 800,000 clones listed, roughly 96% are singletons. Study outcomes and limitations: Naive subsets usually exceeded memory subsets in estimated richness. Naive CD4 clonotype sharing across four donors was approximately 5%.

A remark on this clone: Its antigen is not identified. One end of the junction fails to match germline, which may point to a read error.

CD45RO-negative cells were positively selected for CCR7, leaving out terminally differentiated effector memory CD45RA+ cells. Sequenced: naive CD8+ T cells sorted from blood. V usage is TRBV29-1 and J usage is TRBJ2-1, with D possibly TRBD2 on 6 matching bases. This TCR was recovered from a man aged 30 to 39 in good health. This chain's CDR3 is CSVEDRPGGVVSYNEQFF. The CDR3 region has the DNA TGCAGCGTCGAAGATCGCCCCGGGGGAGTGGTTTCCTACAATGAGCAGTTCTTC.